The next 18 T cell receptor beta chains were all read from a single sample in a study of cytomegalovirus exposure and HLA in healthy donors. Amplification used 60 Vbeta primers and 13 Jbeta primers. The method was immunoSEQ multiplex PCR; TCRdb's version includes in-frame clones alone and lacks a portion of them. The sample lists about 180,000 clones; 70% to 80% were seen once. Sequencing was done on a sample of PBMCs. Source of these receptors: a man aged 18 to 30 in good health and CMV-seronegative.

As regards this clone: Germline is not matched at one junction end, which may reflect a read error. The rearrangement joins TRBV6-1 to TRBJ1-1; 7 positions match TRBD1. Germline V gene data show CDR1 as MNHNS and CDR2 as SASEGT. The CDR3 has 15 amino acids. The CDR3 DNA sequence: TGTGCCAGCAGTGAACAGGGGGGCGCCTACACTGAAGCTTCCTTT. Amino acids: CASSEQGGAYTEASF.

V is TRBV6-1 and J is TRBJ1-2; 7 bases map to TRBD1. Trimming removed 0 bases from V and 6 bases from J; junction bases left unmatched: 1. Germline V gene data show CDR1 as MNHNS and CDR2 as SASEGT. The CDR3 contains 13 residues. The CDR3 DNA sequence: TGTGCCAGCAGTGAAGCACAGGGGCATGGCTACACCTTC. Translation: CASSEAQGHGYTF.

The chain links TRBV6-1 to TRBJ1-5, with D perhaps matching TRBD1 (5 bases). Deletions cut 6 bases from V and 0 bases from J, with 12 bases between. The CDR3 consists of 15 residues. CDR1 is MNHNS and CDR2 is SASEGT in the germline V gene. The CDR3 spells CASSLGGVSNQPQHF. The CDR3 DNA sequence: TGTGCCAGCAGCTTGGGAGGGGTTAGCAATCAGCCCCAGCATTTT.

V and J are TRBV2 and TRBJ1-5; 8 nucleotides line up with TRBD1. Germline V gene lookup returns CDR1 SNHLY and CDR2 FYNNEI. The junction had 9 bases not matched to a gene; V was cut back by 4 bases and J by 1 base. This CDR3 has 17 amino acids. The CDR3: CASSVNPGQGSNQPQHF. Here the CDR3 DNA reads TGTGCCAGCAGTGTTAATCCCGGACAGGGAAGCAATCAGCCCCAGCATTTT.

The V call is TRBV25-1, the J call TRBJ1-2, with a possible D match to TRBD1 (5 bases). V lost 5 bases, J lost 4 bases, and 14 bases lay in between. The CDR3 runs 14 residues. Per the germline V gene, CDR1 is MGHDK and CDR2 is SYGVNS. For the CDR3, the DNA is TGTGCCAGCAGTCCACGACAGCAATTCTATGGCTACACCTTC. It is translated as CASSPRQQFYGYTF.

The V and J genes are TRBV30 and TRBJ2-7; maybe TRBD2 (6 bases). The V gene lost 0 bases and the J gene lost 0 bases, with 15 bases spanning the gap. The CDR3 spans 16 residues. Per germline, CDR1 GTSNPN and CDR2 SVGIG (reference sequence). The CDR3 DNA sequence: TGTGCCTGGAGTGTTAGGACGGCGGGGAGCTCCTACGAGCAGTACTTC. Protein sequence: CAWSVRTAGSSYEQYF. Full variable domain (outside the CDR3, taken from reference TRBV30 and TRBJ2-7): SQTIHQWPATLVQPVGSPLSLECTVEGTSNPNLYWYRQAAGRGLQLLFYSVGIGQISSEVPQNLSASRPQDRQFILSSKKLLLSDSGFYLCAWSVRTAGSSYEQYFGPGTRLTVT.

The V and J genes are TRBV4-1 and TRBJ2-1; 11 nucleotides align to TRBD2. CDR3 length: 17 amino acids. With V trimmed by 4 bases and J by 10 bases, 15 bases remained unmatched. Per the germline V gene, CDR1 is MGHRA and CDR2 is YSYEKL. DNA of the CDR3: TGCGCCAGCAGCCGAGAAACTCTAGCGGGAGGTACCGGCGAGCAGTTCTTC. It specifies CASSRETLAGGTGEQFF.

The gene calls are TRBV4-2 and TRBJ2-3, with 9 bases aligning to TRBD2. The CDR3 consists of 18 residues. V gave up 0 bases and J gave up 2 bases; unmatched junction bases: 9. Germline lookup yields CDR1 LGHNA and CDR2 YNFKEQ. The CDR3 nucleotides read TGTGCCAGCAGCCAAGATTGGAATAGCGGGGGTACCACAGATACGCAGTATTTT. Translating gives CASSQDWNSGGTTDTQYF.

J is TRBJ1-5 and V is TRBV15; TRBD1 is a possible D gene (5 bases). Trimming took 4 bases from V and 4 from J, leaving 11 bases between them. The CDR3 has 14 amino acids. CDR1 and CDR2 from the germline V gene are LNHNV and YYDKDF (reference sequence). The CDR3 nucleotides are TGTGCCACCAGCAATGGCAGGGTTAATCAGCCCCAGCATTTT. Translated: CATSNGRVNQPQHF.

This clone occurred a few times. The chain recombines TRBV28 with TRBJ1-3; TRBD1 agrees at 7 bases. With V trimmed by 5 bases and J by 0 bases, 7 bases remained unmatched. Germline values: CDR1 MDHEN, CDR2 SYDVKM. The CDR3 spans 16 residues. This CDR3 is CASSIAGTVSGNTIYF. The DNA for the CDR3 is TGTGCCAGCAGTATCGCCGGGACAGTCTCTGGAAACACCATATATTTT. Together with reference TRBV28 and TRBJ1-3, the CDR3 gives the full variable domain: DVKVTQSSRYLVKRTGEKVFLECVQDMDHENMFWYRQDPGLGLRLIYFSYDVKMKEKGDIPEGYSVSREKKERFSLILESASTNQTSMYLCASSIAGTVSGNTIYFGEGSWLTVV.

V usage is TRBV2 and J usage is TRBJ2-2; 8 bases match TRBD1. The CDR3 extends over 15 amino acids. V shed 5 bases and J 3 bases; nucleotides not matched to a gene: 5. Germline V gives CDR1 SNHLY, CDR2 FYNNEI. CDR3 sequence reads: CASSWAGGYTGELFF. DNA for the CDR3: TGTGCCAGCAGTTGGGCAGGGGGCTACACCGGGGAGCTGTTTTTT. Full variable domain (rest looked up from reference TRBV2 and TRBJ2-2): EPEVTQTPSHQVTQMGQEVILRCVPISNHLYFYWYRQILGQKVEFLVSFYNNEISEKSEIFDDQFSVERPDGSNFTLKIRSTKLEDSAMYFCASSWAGGYTGELFFGEGSRLTVL.

Concerning this clone itself: The sample contains more than one DNA sequence encoding this CDR3. The chain is built from TRBV27 and TRBJ2-5; D not certain. Germline lookup yields CDR1 MNHEY and CDR2 SMNVEV (reference sequence). The CDR3 has 11 residues. V lost 4 bases to trimming and J lost 5 bases, with 5 bases between them. The CDR3 spells CASSSRETQYF. The CDR3, as DNA: TGTGCCAGCAGTTCCCGGGAGACCCAGTACTTC.

V is TRBV18 and J is TRBJ1-2; 8 bases are shared with TRBD1. The V gene end was trimmed by 3 bases and the J gene end by 3 bases; junction bases not matched to a gene: 9. The CDR3 runs 16 residues. Germline lookup yields CDR1 KGHSH and CDR2 LQKENI. The CDR3 DNA reads TGTGCCAGCTCACCCTTCGGACAGGGATTGGACTATGGCTACACCTTC. This sequence encodes CASSPFGQGLDYGYTF.

This chain links TRBV9 with TRBJ2-7; no definite D call. This CDR3 region has 15 residues. V lost 0 bases, J lost 0 bases, and 10 bases lay in between. Germline V CDR1 and CDR2: SGDLS, YYNGEE. For the CDR3, the DNA is TGTGCCAGCAGCGTAGGACTTGATTACTCCTACGAGCAGTACTTC. It is translated as CASSVGLDYSYEQYF.

This chain connects TRBV9 to TRBJ1-1; 9 bases map to TRBD1. The CDR3 extends over 16 amino acids. V trimming: 3 bases; J trimming: 4 bases; junction bases outside the gene matches: 10. Germline V gene lookup returns CDR1 SGDLS and CDR2 YYNGEE. The CDR3 DNA reads as TGTGCCAGCAGCGGAGACCCACAGGGGGCAAGCACTGAAGCTTTCTTT. Protein sequence: CASSGDPQGASTEAFF.

This clone has more than one count but fewer than ten. The chain carries TRBV28 and TRBJ1-2; no reliable D call. There are 12 residues in the CDR3. Germline V CDR1 and CDR2: MDHEN, SYDVKM. With 3 bases removed from V and 3 bases from J, the gap between germline ends came to 5 bases. Here the CDR3 DNA reads TGTGCCAGCAGTTTGCTAGACTATGGCTACACCTTC. It codes for CASSLLDYGYTF.

V usage is TRBV27 and J usage is TRBJ2-1; no clear D. V lost 0 bases to trimming and J lost 7 bases, with 7 bases between them. The germline V gene encodes CDR1 MNHEY and CDR2 SMNVEV (reference sequence). The CDR3 has 13 amino acids. CDR3: CASSLSPRNEQFF. DNA for the CDR3: TGTGCCAGCAGTTTATCGCCCAGGAATGAGCAGTTCTTC.

The chain employs TRBV5-1 and TRBJ2-1; D unresolved. Trimming cost V 0 bases and J 8 bases, with 18 bases left between them. CDR1 is SGHRS, CDR2 YFSETQ, per germline. The CDR3 extends over 16 amino acids. The CDR3 nucleotides are TGCGCCAGCAGCTTGGCCCTGGCTAGTTTAGGCGATGAGCAGTTCTTC. As protein: CASSLALASLGDEQFF.